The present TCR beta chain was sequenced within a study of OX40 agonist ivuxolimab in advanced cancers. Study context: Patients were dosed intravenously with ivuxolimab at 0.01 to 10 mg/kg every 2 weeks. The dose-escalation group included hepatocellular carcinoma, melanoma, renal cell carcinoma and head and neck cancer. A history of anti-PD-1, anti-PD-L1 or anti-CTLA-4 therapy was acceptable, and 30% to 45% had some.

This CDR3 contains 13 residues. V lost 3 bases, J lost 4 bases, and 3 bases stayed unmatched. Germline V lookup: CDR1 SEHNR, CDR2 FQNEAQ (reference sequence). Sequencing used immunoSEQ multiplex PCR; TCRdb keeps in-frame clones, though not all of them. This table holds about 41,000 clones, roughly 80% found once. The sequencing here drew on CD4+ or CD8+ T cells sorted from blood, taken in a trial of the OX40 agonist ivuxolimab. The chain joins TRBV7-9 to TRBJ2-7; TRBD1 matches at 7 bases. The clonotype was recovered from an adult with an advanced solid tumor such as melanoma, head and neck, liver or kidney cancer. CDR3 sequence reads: CASSFEGAYEQYF. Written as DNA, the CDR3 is TGTGCCAGCAGCTTCGAGGGGGCGTACGAGCAGTACTTC.